The TCR beta chain under discussion was sequenced for a study of blood T cells in healthy people across ages (dated by TCRdb to about 2015). General notes on the study: Template switching captured roughly one uniquely barcoded TCR beta cDNA molecule per two T cells in model experiments. The study analyzed two additional independent replicas of 1 million unique cDNA reads from the same blood draw for two donors, one aged 18 to 30 and one aged 80 or older. Using deep sequencing normalized with unique cDNA molecular identifiers, the study measured how TCR beta repertoire diversity changes with age. To avoid experimental bias, donors of different ages were randomly spread across the sequencing lanes. The donors were divided into four age groups: young (average around 17 years), middle-aged (about 39), aged (approximately 59) and long-lived (82). Paper-wide results and their limitations: Total diversity estimates from one million sequenced T cells were considered lower bounds and underestimates. Because donor CMV infection status was unknown, age-related changes in expanded clonotypes were potentially confounded. Since profiling was done on bulk unsorted PBMCs, naive and antigen-experienced compartments could not be conclusively compared. Observed TCR beta diversity per million T cells fell roughly linearly with age, and a significant reduction was already apparent by age about 38. The percentage of naive T cells measured by flow cytometry correlated strongly with observed TCR beta diversity. The long-lived group showed more naive CD4+ T cells, fewer expanded clones and increased TCR diversity than the aged group, suggesting age selection.

Library construction relied on 5' RACE. The reads were generated on an Illumina HiSeq 2500. A second PCR of roughly 7 to 11 cycles was performed with a sample-barcoded 5' primer and a J-beta primer mix. A template-switch 5' adaptor carrying 12 random nucleotides introduced a unique molecular identifier onto each TCR beta cDNA molecule. Each sample yielded at least 2.5 million CDR3-containing paired-end reads. All of the RNA was converted into first-strand cDNA using the Mint cDNA synthesis kit, with a TRBC-specific oligonucleotide serving as the primer. Following uracil-DNA glycosylase treatment, all cDNA underwent a first 18-cycle PCR with the universal primers M1SS and BC2_uni_R. In the authors' own workflow: Each sample was normalized by randomly selecting 1 million high-quality reads, each carrying a distinct molecular identifier. Instead of being binned into consensus sequences, reads with shared molecular identifiers were discarded. MiTCR, run with a Q25 quality threshold and the strictest error-elimination algorithm, handled CDR3 identification, clonotype clustering and error correction. A nonparametric unseen species model with Euler transformation was used to estimate lower-bound total TCR beta diversity. TCRdb's own reprocessing of the public reads used fastp at Q25 and MiXCR and kept productive beta chains. Rows are combined by CDR3 protein, so each entry shows the most common genes and DNA. These V and J calls derive from TCRdb rather than the authors' analysis. Present in this sample are hundreds of thousands of distinct CDR3 sequences, roughly half of which were seen just once. Around an eighth of the sample lies in the top ten.

A remark on this clonotype: Its specific antigen is unknown. No base quality information exists; no much larger clone differs at one position.

Systemically healthy Caucasian individuals from Russia, around 38 in total and aged about 6 to 95 years, were included as donors. Ten milliliters of peripheral blood were drawn from each donor into EDTA-treated Vacutainer tubes. Ficoll-Paque density-gradient centrifugation was used to isolate PBMCs, with at least 7 million obtained per sample. Trizol reagent was used to extract total RNA from PBMCs, with at least 6 micrograms per sample. The percentages of naive CD45RAhigh/CD27high T cells were determined by flow cytometry on a PBMC aliquot from every donor. The origin of this receptor is an elderly woman in good health. The material sequenced was blood.

The CDR3 has the sequence CASSLERSYNEQFF. The DNA reads TGTGCCAGCAGTTTAGAGAGGTCCTACAATGAGCAGTTCTTC. This chain is built from TRBV12-3 or TRBV12-4 and TRBJ2-1, with the D gene too uncertain to name. V is clipped by 1 base and J by 1 base, and the sequence between their germline boundaries is 5 bases long. Counted from cysteine to phenylalanine, this CDR3 has 14 amino acids. The sequence is cut down to CDR3 DNA, 42 bases in frame from base 1.